This T cell receptor beta chain was documented in a study of cytomegalovirus exposure and HLA in healthy donors. There are a few counts of this clone. What it binds is unknown. General study points: Later genetic work tied a missense DCLRE1C variant to beta-chain V and J trimming. According to an earlier analysis, most TCR beta V segments yielded productive rearrangements about 87% or about 30% of the time.

The germline gives CDR1 SGHDN, CDR2 FVKESK. V was pared by 8 bases and J by 0 bases, with 13 bases of the junction left unmatched. There are 17 residues in the CDR3. The PCR made use of 60 Vbeta and 13 Jbeta primers. Assay: immunoSEQ multiplex PCR; the TCRdb copy retains only in-frame clones and omits some. There are 81,000 or so clones in the sample; about two thirds occur only once, and about 5% lies in the top ten. V gene TRBV14 combines with J gene TRBJ2-1; TRBD2 matches at 7 bases. The TCR sequence derives from a woman aged 25 to 39 in good health and CMV-seropositive. Sequencing input: PBMCs. The DNA for the CDR3 is TGTGCCAGCGGCGGGTCCAGGGCGGGGGTCTCCTACAATGAGCAGTTCTTC. Residues: CASGGSRAGVSYNEQFF. The full variable domain, with the rest looked up from reference TRBV14 and TRBJ2-1, is EAGVTQFPSHSVIEKGQTVTLRCDPISGHDNLYWYRRVMGKEIKFLLHFVKESKQDESGMPNNRFLAERTGGTYSTLKVQPAELEDSGVYFCASGGSRAGVSYNEQFFGPGTRLTVL.